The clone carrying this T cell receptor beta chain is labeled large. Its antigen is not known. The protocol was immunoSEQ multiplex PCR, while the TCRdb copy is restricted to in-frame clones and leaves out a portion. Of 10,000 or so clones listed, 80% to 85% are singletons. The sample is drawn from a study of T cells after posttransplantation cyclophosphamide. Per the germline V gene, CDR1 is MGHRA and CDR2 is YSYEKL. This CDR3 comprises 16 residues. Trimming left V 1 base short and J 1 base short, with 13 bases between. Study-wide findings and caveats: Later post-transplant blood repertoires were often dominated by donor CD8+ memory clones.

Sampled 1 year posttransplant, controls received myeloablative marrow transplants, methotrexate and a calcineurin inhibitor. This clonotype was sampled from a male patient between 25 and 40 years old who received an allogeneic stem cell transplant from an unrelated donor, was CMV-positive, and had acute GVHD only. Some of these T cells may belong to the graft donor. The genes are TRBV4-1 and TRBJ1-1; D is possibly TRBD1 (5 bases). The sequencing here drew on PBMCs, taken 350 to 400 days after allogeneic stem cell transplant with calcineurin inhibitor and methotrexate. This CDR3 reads CASSQVPAGKNTEAFF. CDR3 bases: TGCGCCAGCAGCCAAGTGCCAGCAGGGAAGAACACTGAAGCTTTCTTT.